This T cell receptor beta chain is from a study of identical twins listed by TCRdb under 2016. About the investigation overall: To test whether fetal clonotypes persist, the study used deep sequencing on TCR alpha and beta repertoires from monozygotic twins, unrelated adults of various ages, and cord blood. To rule out contamination, replicate twin experiments were performed at different times with different library preparation protocols.

Per the germline V gene (reference sequence), DFQATT is the CDR1 and SNEGSKA is the CDR2. Including cysteine and phenylalanine, the CDR3 has 13 amino acids. Only the CDR3 DNA stays, 39 bases, in frame from base 1. For this chain, trimming is 8 bases at the V end and 4 bases at the J end, and the number of junction bases without a gene match is 8. Every donor was a healthy Caucasian. Three pairs of female monozygotic twins, all aged 18 to 29 years, made up the twin cohort. Peripheral blood mononuclear cells were the source from which RNA for the TCR libraries was isolated. General conclusions and limits of the study: Compared with coincidental sharing between unrelated individuals, out-of-frame TCR alpha sequences shared between twins showed an excess of sequences with low generation probability. Because the same donors could not be followed over many years, the conclusions relied on cross-sectional statistical analysis. Zero-insertion analyses could be partly confounded by invariant T cells such as MAIT and iNKT, although diverse VJ usage argued against such confounding for most clonotypes. Abundant cord blood beta clonotypes had fewer insertions, young adult naive repertoires showed a similar but weaker trend, and memory repertoires showed no such trend. A weaker excess of twin sharing was found in beta out-of-frame sequences because the signal-to-noise ratio was lowered by fewer shared sequences. Out-of-frame TCR alpha sharing in monozygotic twins was systematically underestimated by recombination models, whereas sharing between unrelated individuals was in agreement with the recombination models.

This clonotype was seen only a few times. Its specific antigen is unknown. Within one base of it there is no much larger clone, and no base qualities were kept. Libraries were made using 5' RACE. The sequencer listed for this sample is Illumina HiSeq 2000. Template switching introduced a universal primer binding site; the final cDNA contained a unique molecular identifier, enabling accurate counting of TCR cDNA molecules. Specific primers in the conserved constant-segment region were used to synthesize first-strand cDNA for the TCR alpha and beta chains. To control for contamination, every cDNA library carried two barcodes: a SMART-Mk sample barcode plus Illumina barcodes. TruSeq adapter sequences along with Illumina sample barcodes were introduced in two successive PCR steps. The TCR alpha and beta cDNA libraries were sequenced on the Illumina HiSeq platform using custom primers. The published analysis was carried out like this. Raw reads were processed with MiGEC to extract unique molecular identifiers, and MiXCR was used to determine CDR3 positions. For each individual, recombination models were inferred using an EM algorithm with the repgenHMM and IGoR tools. The analysis of shared clonotypes was done with the tcR package in R, with sharing normalized by the product of cloneset sizes. Out-of-frame nonproductive sequences were analyzed to study raw recombination free of thymic and clonal selection effects. Starting from the raw public reads, TCRdb applied fastp trimming at Q25, assembled clones with MiXCR and retained in-frame beta chains. Under each unique CDR3 protein, matching rows form one entry showing the most common genes and DNA. The authors' filters were not applied to this entry. The table for this sample lists roughly 720,000 distinct CDR3 sequences; roughly 18% of them were counted only once. Of the sample, around 13% falls within the top ten clones.

The same specimen was also included in a second study, on T cells expressing NK-cell markers. According to the second study: Three sorted T-cell subsets (CD3+CD56+NKG2C+, CD3+CD56+NKG2C- and CD3+CD56-NKG2C+) from 8 or 9 donors had their TCR beta-chain repertoires profiled. Among the eight sequenced donors, seven were HCMV-seropositive and one was HCMV-seronegative. To restrict sorting to alphabetaTCR-expressing T cells, an anti-gammadeltaTCR antibody was added in several experiments. In several donors, the dominant CD3+CD56+NKG2C+ clonotypes ranked among the top 10 CD8+ clonotypes, making up roughly 1.0-7.5% of CD8+ T cells. Those dominant clonotypes were again the most abundant among CD3+CD56-NKG2C+ cells in a handful of donors, at 28.3-60.1%. It remained unclear whether the expanded NKG2C-expressing T cell clones were specific for HCMV antigens. Randomly selected healthy volunteers, three men and five women, were used as the eight sequenced donors. A commercial ELISA kit detecting HCMV-specific IgG in serum was used to determine HCMV serostatus. For more than five donors, bulk peripheral blood T-cell repertoires were also sequenced from unsorted PBMC. Reads were demultiplexed and grouped by UMI with MIGEC, and clonotypes were assembled and quantified with MiTCR. To remove erroneous sequences, TCR cDNA sequences were retained only when supported by two or more reads. Downstream repertoire analysis used the tcR package, and clonotypes were matched across fractions by CDR3 nucleotide sequence plus V segment. VDJmatch was used to annotate antigen specificity against VDJdb, with one amino acid substitution allowed in CDR3.

This chain is built from TRBV20-1 and TRBJ2-1; 7 bases in the junction line up with TRBD2. The specimen sequenced was PBMCs. This TCR was sampled from a young woman in good health. The DNA sequence is given as TGCAGTTCCCGGACTAGTTTATACAATGAGCAGTTCTTC. It is translated as CSSRTSLYNEQFF.